This TCR beta chain was captured by sequencing in a study of cytomegalovirus exposure and HLA in healthy donors. This CDR3 is built from 16 residues. Germline V lookup: CDR1 SGHTA, CDR2 FQGNSA. V dropped 2 bases and J dropped 6 bases, with 18 bases sitting between them. A remark on this clone: The antigen remains undetermined.

The study, taken as a whole, reports: TRBV6-2, TRBV6-3 and some other V segments were unresolvable in 87-base-pair reads. Reports described diagnosis of cytomegalovirus status by the classifier as highly specific and sensitive.

The PCR employed 60 Vbeta primers together with 13 Jbeta primers. The table came from immunoSEQ multiplex PCR; TCRdb's copy has only in-frame clones and leaves some out. The table records 95,000 to 110,000 clones, roughly 70% of them present only once. This chain joins TRBV7-2 and TRBJ2-3; D possibly corresponds to TRBD2 (6 bases). Sequencing was performed on PBMCs. The origin of this receptor is a woman in her forties or fifties in good health and CMV-seronegative. CDR3 bases: TGTGCCAGCAGCTTACAGGGTGGCGGGGTGTATGATACGCAGTATTTT. Its translation is CASSLQGGGVYDTQYF. Full variable domain (outside the CDR3, taken from reference TRBV7-2 and TRBJ2-3): GAGVSQSPSNKVTEKGKDVELRCDPISGHTALYWYRQSLGQGLEFLIYFQGNSAPDKSGLPSDRFSAERTGGSVSTLTIQRTQQEDSAVYLCASSLQGGGVYDTQYFGPGTRLTVL.